The rows below give T cell receptor beta chains drawn from one sample of a study of T cell repertoires in cytomegalovirus infection. TCRdb recomputed calls from the reads with MiXCR, one row per CDR3 protein. The repertoire holds around 740,000 distinct CDR3 sequences, with about 40% as singletons. The sample consisted of PBMCs. The origin of the receptors is a human donor in good health (CMV status not recorded). Some clones in this sample may be carry-over from other donors' samples. CDR3s include the opening cysteine and the closing phenylalanine or tryptophan. The order of the fields is J gene, clone size, D gene, V gene, CDR3 protein, CDR3 DNA. D genes are given only for firm matches. Clone sizes are given selectively: once, few, many, or a class where the clone is expanded.

TRBJ2-1,few,NA,TRBV28,CASSKTSQGVSYNEQFF,TGTGCCAGCAGTAAAACCTCCCAGGGAGTTTCCTACAATGAGCAGTTCTTC
TRBJ1-4,few,TRBD1,TRBV7-9,CATRRGQGEKLFF,TGTGCTACTCGCAGGGGGCAAGGTGAAAAACTGTTTTTT
TRBJ1-4,few,TRBD1,TRBV7-9,CASSLEGALATNEKLFF,TGTGCCAGCAGCTTAGAGGGGGCGCTTGCAACTAATGAAAAACTGTTTTTT
TRBJ2-7,NA,NA,TRBV4-1,CASSPRLSNEQYF,TGCGCCAGCAGCCCCCGACTATCCAACGAGCAGTACTTC
TRBJ2-1,NA,NA,TRBV7-9,CASSHHRDTSNEQFF,TGTGCCAGCAGCCACCACCGAGACACGTCCAATGAGCAGTTCTTC
TRBJ2-1,NA,TRBD2,TRBV20-1,CSARDRLGGGANEQFF,TGCAGTGCTAGAGATCGGCTGGGCGGGGGGGCCAATGAGCAGTTCTTC
TRBJ2-2,NA,NA,TRBV28,CASSQLGGTGELFF,TGTGCCAGCAGTCAATTAGGGGGGACCGGGGAGCTGTTTTTT
TRBJ2-1,NA,TRBD2,TRBV19,CASTLAGGPSYNEQFF,TGTGCCAGTACTCTAGCGGGAGGGCCCTCCTACAATGAGCAGTTCTTC
TRBJ2-5,NA,NA,TRBV2,CASTGIVQETQYF,TGTGCCAGCACCGGAATAGTCCAGGAGACCCAGTACTTC
TRBJ2-5,many,TRBD1,TRBV7-8,CASSQNTGGQETQYF,TGTGCCAGCAGCCAAAACACAGGGGGACAAGAGACCCAGTACTTC
TRBJ1-5,NA,TRBD1,TRBV12-3/TRBV12-4,CASSLWDRVLGQPQHF,TGTGCCAGCAGTTTATGGGACAGGGTGTTAGGTCAGCCCCAGCATTTT
TRBJ1-5,many,NA,TRBV5-1,CASSVGQLNQPQHF,TGCGCCAGCAGCGTCGGACAGCTTAATCAGCCCCAGCATTTT
TRBJ1-1,few,TRBD1,TRBV7-2,CASSPGTGGTFFTEAFF,TGTGCCAGCAGCCCTGGGACAGGGGGGACTTTCTTCACTGAAGCTTTCTTT
TRBJ2-7,NA,TRBD1,TRBV11-2,CASSSAGQGYEQYF,TGTGCCAGCAGCTCCGCGGGACAGGGCTACGAGCAGTACTTC
TRBJ2-1,NA,NA,TRBV6-1,CASSPLSSGDNEQFF,TGTGCCAGCAGCCCTCTATCGAGCGGAGACAATGAGCAGTTCTTC
TRBJ1-5,NA,TRBD1,TRBV19,CASSLRKTGGYSNQPQHF,TGTGCCAGTAGTCTCCGAAAAACAGGGGGCTATAGCAATCAGCCCCAGCATTTT
TRBJ2-7,few,NA,TRBV7-9,CASSLSGDSTYEQYF,TGTGCCAGCAGCTTATCCGGTGACAGCACCTACGAGCAGTACTTC
TRBJ2-3,few,TRBD2,TRBV7-9,CASSLARGGADTQYF,TGTGCCAGCAGCTTAGCTCGTGGGGGGGCAGATACGCAGTATTTT
TRBJ1-6,NA,TRBD1,TRBV2,CASKRQGWDSPLHF,TGTGCCAGCAAAAGACAGGGGTGGGATTCACCCCTCCACTTT
TRBJ2-5,few,NA,TRBV11-2,CASSLGGKPQETQYF,TGTGCCAGCAGCTTAGGGGGGAAACCCCAAGAGACCCAGTACTTC
TRBJ2-7,few,NA,TRBV7-9,CASSLARDSSSYEQYF,TGTGCCAGCAGCTTAGCGCGGGACAGTAGCTCCTACGAGCAGTACTTC
TRBJ1-5,once,NA,TRBV7-8,CASSPDRRSQPQHF,TGTGCCAGCAGCCCTGACAGGAGGAGTCAGCCCCAGCATTTT
TRBJ2-5,NA,TRBD1,TRBV5-4,CASSRDRGKETQYF,TGTGCCAGCAGCAGGGACAGGGGAAAAGAGACCCAGTACTTC
TRBJ2-1,NA,TRBD2,TRBV5-1,CASSQTSGPYNEQFF,TGCGCCAGCAGCCAAACTAGCGGACCCTACAATGAGCAGTTCTTC
TRBJ2-2,NA,NA,TRBV19,CASTEGLSNTGELFF,TGTGCCAGTACTGAGGGACTTTCAAACACCGGGGAGCTGTTTTTT
TRBJ2-2,NA,NA,TRBV12-3/TRBV12-4,CASNHNTGELFF,TGTGCCAGCAACCACAACACCGGGGAGCTGTTTTTT
TRBJ1-1,few,NA,TRBV18,CASSPVRYGVNTEAFF,TGTGCCAGCTCACCAGTCCGATACGGAGTGAACACTGAAGCTTTCTTT
TRBJ2-3,NA,TRBD2,TRBV4-1,CASSQEGLAGGTVTDTQYF,TGCGCCAGCAGCCAAGAAGGACTAGCGGGGGGAACGGTCACAGATACGCAGTATTTT
TRBJ2-1,NA,TRBD2,TRBV7-6,CASSSKRDEQFF,TGTGCCAGCAGCTCAAAGCGGGACGAGCAGTTCTTC
TRBJ2-5,NA,NA,TRBV27,CASRGRSLGETQYF,TGTGCCAGCAGAGGACGGTCCTTAGGGGAGACCCAGTACTTC
TRBJ2-7,NA,TRBD2,TRBV12-3/TRBV12-4,CASTLSGGRYEQYF,TGTGCCAGCACTTTATCGGGGGGTAGGTACGAGCAGTACTTC
TRBJ2-4,few,NA,TRBV7-6,CASSSSDRIKNIQYF,TGTGCCAGCAGCTCATCGGACAGAATAAAAAACATTCAGTACTTC
TRBJ1-5,NA,NA,TRBV28,CASSQGYGGNQPQHF,TGTGCCAGCAGCCAGGGTTACGGGGGAAATCAGCCCCAGCATTTT
TRBJ2-7,NA,NA,TRBV5-5,CASGRDKSYEQYF,TGTGCCAGCGGCCGGGACAAGTCCTACGAGCAGTACTTC
TRBJ2-3,NA,TRBD2,TRBV28,CASSTTSGEITDTQYF,TGTGCCAGCAGCACTACTAGCGGGGAGATCACAGATACGCAGTATTTT
TRBJ1-5,NA,TRBD1,TRBV24-1,CATSDVPGTGERNQPQHF,TGTGCCACCAGTGATGTACCCGGGACAGGGGAAAGAAATCAGCCCCAGCATTTT
TRBJ1-1,NA,NA,TRBV20-1,CSSRVGRNTEAFF,TGCAGTTCTAGAGTAGGGCGCAACACTGAAGCTTTCTTT
TRBJ2-7,few,NA,TRBV5-1,CASTGGAGPSHEQYF,TGCGCCAGCACCGGGGGCGCAGGTCCCTCCCACGAGCAGTACTTC
TRBJ2-3,NA,NA,TRBV29-1,CSVEGILISGTDTQYF,TGCAGCGTTGAAGGAATTCTCATAAGTGGCACAGATACGCAGTATTTT
TRBJ2-1,few,TRBD2,TRBV12-3/TRBV12-4,CASSFLLAGRDEQFF,TGTGCCAGCAGTTTCTTACTAGCGGGAAGGGATGAGCAGTTCTTC
TRBJ1-2,few,NA,TRBV25-1,CASSVGRSYGYTF,TGTGCCAGCAGCGTGGGACGCAGCTATGGCTACACCTTC
TRBJ1-4,few,TRBD1,TRBV7-9,CASSSTGLSEKLFF,TGTGCCAGCAGCTCGACAGGGCTAAGCGAAAAACTGTTTTTT
TRBJ1-1,many,NA,TRBV2,CASRWLNLEAFF,TGTGCCAGCCGGTGGCTAAACCTTGAAGCTTTCTTT
TRBJ1-5,NA,NA,TRBV7-9,CASSLDPWPQHF,TGTGCCAGCAGCTTGGATCCATGGCCCCAGCATTTT
TRBJ2-3,NA,NA,TRBV10-3,CAISESTRDNHTQYF,TGTGCCATCAGTGAGTCGACTCGGGACAACCATACGCAGTATTTT